This TCR beta chain was identified during a study of blood T cells in healthy people across ages. Broader study findings: Naive T cell percentage showed a strong correlation with TCR beta diversity.

On this clonotype: What it recognizes is unknown.

The trim removed 3 bases at V and 7 bases at J, leaving 4 bases unmatched. CDR1 and CDR2 (germline): MDHEN, SYDVKM. The CDR3 sequence is 15 residues long. Every sample gave at least 5.5 micrograms of total RNA when it was extracted. A second PCR, run for roughly 7 to 11 cycles, used a sample-barcoded 5' primer plus a J-beta primer mix. Using its own MiXCR run on the 5' RACE reads, TCRdb lists one record per CDR3 protein. The sample lists fewer than 900,000 distinct CDR3 sequences, roughly 47% occurring once. The chain has TRBV28 and TRBJ2-1, with 12 bases identical to TRBD2. The TCR sequence derives from a woman aged 55-75 years in good health. The sequenced sample consisted of blood. The CDR3: CASSFGLAGRNEQFF. Written as DNA, the CDR3 is TGTGCCAGCAGTTTCGGACTAGCGGGAAGGAATGAGCAGTTCTTC.